A selection of T cell receptor beta chains follows, all from one sample in a study of shared T cell receptors in the human thymus. Produced via immunoSEQ multiplex PCR; TCRdb's table is partial and in-frame only. This sample has 700,000 to 750,000 clones; 80% to 90% occur once, and the top ten carry under 0.012%. This sample also appeared in a second study, on human thymus T cells.

Sequencing was carried out using thymocytes. The receptor set was obtained from a girl under three years old with a congenital heart defect. CDR3s leave out the opening cysteine and the closing phenylalanine or tryptophan.

J | V | CDR3
TRBJ1-2 | TRBV5-6 | ASSLLGVGYGYT
TRBJ1-2 | TRBV9 | ASSVAGAGNYGYT
TRBJ2-2 | TRBV27 | ASSFRRGQFTGELF
TRBJ2-3 | TRBV19 | ASSSAAEAGAHLTQY
TRBJ2-7 | TRBV27 | ASSSPAGELQYEQY
TRBJ2-3 | TRBV6-1 | ASSRTHLDTDTQY
TRBJ1-4 | TRBV5-1 | ASSRTKQGANEKLF
TRBJ2-1 | TRBV11-2 | ASRPLADSYNEQF
TRBJ2-2 | TRBV4-3 | ASSQDRKPGQANTGELF
TRBJ2-3 | TRBV7-2 | ASSPERKAWDTQY
TRBJ2-5 | TRBV9 | ASSESVGETQY
TRBJ1-1 | TRBV2 | ASSGRPRNTEAF
TRBJ2-6 | TRBV18 | ASSPRGNPSGANVLT
TRBJ1-2 | TRBV13 | ASSLKSYDGGKDYGYT
TRBJ1-5 | TRBV5-6 | ASRVGTGNQPQH
TRBJ1-1 | TRBV7-2 | ASSFPGVEAF
TRBJ2-1 | TRBV29-1 | SVTYRQSKIYNEQF
TRBJ2-2 | TRBV28 | ASNRGDTGELF
TRBJ1-2 | TRBV6-1 | ASSGDRGWNYGYT
TRBJ2-5 | TRBV2 | ASRIPGLRVTQY
TRBJ2-5 | TRBV27 | ASRATSGGPGETQY
TRBJ1-2 | TRBV5-6 | ASSPWATRSYGYT
TRBJ2-3 | TRBV13 | ASSLVPSGGASTDTQY
TRBJ1-5 | TRBV7-9 | ASSLARQPQH
TRBJ2-5 | TRBV12-5 | ASGLVSSGGIQETQY
TRBJ2-2 | TRBV10-1 | ASTRDKNTGELF
TRBJ2-7 | TRBV2 | ASSVMGTGSSYEQY
TRBJ1-6 | TRBV6-4 | ASSASGTGLNSPLH